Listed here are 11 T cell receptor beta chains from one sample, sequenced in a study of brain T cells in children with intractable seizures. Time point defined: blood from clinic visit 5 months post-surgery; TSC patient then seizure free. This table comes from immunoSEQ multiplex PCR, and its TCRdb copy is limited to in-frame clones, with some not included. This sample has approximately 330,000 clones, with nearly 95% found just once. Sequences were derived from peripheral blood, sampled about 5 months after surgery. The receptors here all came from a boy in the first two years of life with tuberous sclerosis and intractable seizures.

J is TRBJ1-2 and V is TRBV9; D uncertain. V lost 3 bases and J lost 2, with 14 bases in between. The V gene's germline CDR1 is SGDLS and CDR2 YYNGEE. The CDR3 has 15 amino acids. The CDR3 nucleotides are TGTGCCAGCAGCGGATCGGGCCCGTCAAACTATGGCTACACCTTC. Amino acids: CASSGSGPSNYGYTF.

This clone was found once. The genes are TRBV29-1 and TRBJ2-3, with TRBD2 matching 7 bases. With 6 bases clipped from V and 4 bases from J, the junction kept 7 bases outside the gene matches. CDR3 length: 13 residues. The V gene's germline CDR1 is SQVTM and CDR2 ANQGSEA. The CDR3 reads CSVGGIAADTQYF. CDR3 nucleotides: TGCAGCGTCGGGGGGATTGCAGCAGATACGCAGTATTTT.

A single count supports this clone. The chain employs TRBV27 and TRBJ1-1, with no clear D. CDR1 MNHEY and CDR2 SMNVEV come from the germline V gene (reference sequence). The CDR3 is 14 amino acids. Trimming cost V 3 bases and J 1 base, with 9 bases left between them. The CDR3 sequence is CASSFGVENTEAFF. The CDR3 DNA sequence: TGTGCCAGCAGTTTCGGGGTGGAGAACACTGAAGCTTTCTTT.

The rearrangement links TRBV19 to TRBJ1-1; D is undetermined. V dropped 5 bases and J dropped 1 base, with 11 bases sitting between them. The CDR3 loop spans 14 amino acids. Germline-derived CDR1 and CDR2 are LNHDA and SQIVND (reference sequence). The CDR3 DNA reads TGTGCCAGTAGTCAGCTGAGCCGGAACACTGAAGCTTTCTTT. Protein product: CASSQLSRNTEAFF.

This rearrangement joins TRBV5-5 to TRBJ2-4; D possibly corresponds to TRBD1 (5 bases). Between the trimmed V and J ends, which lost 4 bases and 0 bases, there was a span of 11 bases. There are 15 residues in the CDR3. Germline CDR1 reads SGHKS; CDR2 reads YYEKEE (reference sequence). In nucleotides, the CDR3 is TGTGCCAGCAGCCGGCTAGGGGCAGCCAAAAACATTCAGTACTTC. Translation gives CASSRLGAAKNIQYF.

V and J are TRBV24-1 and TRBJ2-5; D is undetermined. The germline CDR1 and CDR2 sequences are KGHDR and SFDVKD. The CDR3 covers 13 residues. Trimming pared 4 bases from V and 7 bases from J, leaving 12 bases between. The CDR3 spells CATSESQFRTQYF. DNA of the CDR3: TGTGCCACCAGTGAGTCCCAATTCCGGACCCAGTACTTC.

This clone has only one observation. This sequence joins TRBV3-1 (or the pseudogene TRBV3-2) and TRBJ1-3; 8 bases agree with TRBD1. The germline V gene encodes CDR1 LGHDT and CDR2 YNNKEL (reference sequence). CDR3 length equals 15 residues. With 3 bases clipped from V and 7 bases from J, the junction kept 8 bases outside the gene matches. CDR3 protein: CASSQGQVKGNTIYF. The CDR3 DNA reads TGTGCCAGCAGCCAGGGACAGGTGAAAGGGAACACCATATATTTT.

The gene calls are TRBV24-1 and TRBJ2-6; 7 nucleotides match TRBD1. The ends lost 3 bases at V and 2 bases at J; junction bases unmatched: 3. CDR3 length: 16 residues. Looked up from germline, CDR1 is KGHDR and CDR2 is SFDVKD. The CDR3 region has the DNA TGTGCCACCAGTGATGCCGACAGGGCTGGGGCCAACGTCCTGACTTTC. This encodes CATSDADRAGANVLTF.

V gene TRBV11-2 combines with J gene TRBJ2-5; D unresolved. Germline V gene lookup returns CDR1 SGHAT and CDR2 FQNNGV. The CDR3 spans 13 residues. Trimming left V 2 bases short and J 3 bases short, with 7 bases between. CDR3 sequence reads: CASSLNLEETQYF. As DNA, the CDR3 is TGTGCCAGCAGCTTAAACTTAGAAGAGACCCAGTACTTC.

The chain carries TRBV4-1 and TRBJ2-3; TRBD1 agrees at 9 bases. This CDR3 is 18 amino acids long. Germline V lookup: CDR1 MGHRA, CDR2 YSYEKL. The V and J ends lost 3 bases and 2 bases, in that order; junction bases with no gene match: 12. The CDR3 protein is CASSQHRPGQGPTDTQYF. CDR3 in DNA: TGCGCCAGCAGCCAGCATAGGCCGGGACAGGGACCCACAGATACGCAGTATTTT.

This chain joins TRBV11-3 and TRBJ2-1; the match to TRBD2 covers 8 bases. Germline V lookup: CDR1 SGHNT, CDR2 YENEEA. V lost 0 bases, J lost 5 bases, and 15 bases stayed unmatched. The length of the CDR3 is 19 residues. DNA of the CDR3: TGTGCCAGCAGCTTAGATTCTTGGAGCGGGAGAGGTTCTCACAATGAGCAGTTCTTC. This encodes CASSLDSWSGRGSHNEQFF.